This passage covers 32 T cell receptor beta chains from one sample sequenced in a study of shared clonotypes between healthy human individuals. Sequencing was performed with immunoSEQ multiplex PCR; in TCRdb, only in-frame clones are kept and a portion is missing. The table shows over a million clones, with about four fifths occurring only once. Sequenced material: memory CD4+ T cells from PBMCs. The subset is: CD45RA-negative fraction. The receptors originated from a man aged 18 to 29 in good health. Some clones in this sample may be carry-over from other donors' samples.

The V call is TRBV7-6, the J call TRBJ1-2, with D perhaps matching TRBD1 (6 bases). CDR1 SGHVS and CDR2 FNYEAQ come from the germline V gene. The CDR3 runs 15 residues. Trimming took 1 base from V and 4 from J, leaving 13 bases between them. The CDR3 protein is CASSLGYLGGYGYTF. CDR3 nucleotides: TGTGCCAGCAGCTTAGGTTACCTAGGGGGCTATGGCTACACCTTC.

The gene calls are TRBV28 and TRBJ1-1, with 12 bases matching TRBD1. The germline V gene encodes CDR1 MDHEN and CDR2 SYDVKM. Trimming took 2 bases from V and 8 from J; bases not matched to a gene: 6. This CDR3 comprises 15 residues. The CDR3 coding sequence is TGTGCCAGCAGTTTAAGGGACAGGGGGCTCCTGGAAGCTTTCTTT. Translating gives CASSLRDRGLLEAFF.

This clone was counted a few times. V usage is TRBV19 and J usage is TRBJ1-1; 7 bases match TRBD1. This CDR3 region has 13 residues. V was pared by 6 bases and J by 4 bases, with 5 bases of the junction left unmatched. Germline CDR1 and CDR2: LNHDA and SQIVND (reference sequence). CDR3 nucleotide sequence: TGTGCCAGTAGCCAACAGGGGAGCACTGAAGCTTTCTTT. As protein: CASSQQGSTEAFF.

The V gene is TRBV27, the J gene TRBJ1-5; 7 positions match TRBD1. Germline CDR1 and CDR2: MNHEY and SMNVEV (reference sequence). The V segment lost 0 bases and the J segment 6 bases; nucleotides outside the gene matches: 5. The CDR3 extends over 15 amino acids. The CDR3 loop is CASSLSPGTAQPQHF. The DNA of the CDR3 is TGTGCCAGCAGTTTATCGCCCGGGACAGCTCAGCCCCAGCATTTT.

The chain uses TRBV18 and TRBJ2-7, with 7 bases lining up with TRBD1. From germline, CDR1 is KGHSH and CDR2 LQKENI. V was pared by 5 bases and J by 3 bases, with 10 bases of the junction left unmatched. The length of the CDR3 is 15 residues. The DNA of the CDR3 is TGTGCCAGCTCATCATCCCGGGACAGCTTCTACGAGCAGTACTTC. Translating gives CASSSSRDSFYEQYF.

V usage is TRBV6-4 and J usage is TRBJ2-7; TRBD2 aligns across 9 bases. Germline lookup yields CDR1 MRHNA and CDR2 SNTAGT. J lost 3 bases, V lost 5 bases, and 8 bases had no gene match. The CDR3 spans 15 residues. The CDR3 is CASSLSSGTGYEQYF. In nucleotides, the CDR3 is TGTGCCAGCAGTCTATCTAGCGGGACCGGCTACGAGCAGTACTTC.

V is TRBV5-1 and J is TRBJ2-3; D call uncertain. Germline V gene sequence: CDR1 SGHRS, CDR2 YFSETQ. Trimming removed 3 bases from V and 1 base from J, with 12 bases in between. CDR3 length: 15 amino acids. The chain's CDR3 is CASSSLRTGTDTQYF. CDR3 DNA: TGCGCCAGCAGCTCCCTCCGAACAGGCACAGATACGCAGTATTTT.

This rearrangement joins TRBV2 to TRBJ2-7; D is unclear. Germline V gene sequence: CDR1 SNHLY, CDR2 FYNNEI. The CDR3 sequence is 13 residues long. The ends were cut back, 7 bases at V and 0 bases at J, with 10 bases in the middle. The CDR3 region has the DNA TGTGCCAGCACCCTTAGGAGCTCCTACGAGCAGTACTTC. The encoded protein is CASTLRSSYEQYF.

CDR3 region: CASSVRNPGQGDNEQFF. The CDR3 coding sequence is TGTGCCAGCAGCGTACGCAATCCGGGACAGGGAGACAATGAGCAGTTCTTC. The chain has TRBV9 and TRBJ2-1; 9 positions agree with TRBD1. The germline gives CDR1 SGDLS, CDR2 YYNGEE. The CDR3 spans 17 residues. Trimming at V came to 1 base and at J to 5 bases, leaving 10 bases not matched to a gene.

This sequence joins TRBV4-1 and TRBJ2-3; 12 bases are shared with TRBD2. Trimming took 1 base from V and 3 from J; bases not matched to a gene: 2. Germline V gives CDR1 MGHRA, CDR2 YSYEKL. The CDR3 sequence is 16 residues long. CDR3 sequence (DNA): TGCGCCAGCAGCCAAGGGACTAGCGGGGATACAGATACGCAGTATTTT. This gives the protein CASSQGTSGDTDTQYF.

This clone has a handful of counts. The V and J genes are TRBV18 and TRBJ2-2; tentatively, D is TRBD1 (5 bases). CDR1 and CDR2 from the germline V gene are KGHSH and LQKENI. CDR3 length: 13 amino acids. V lost 6 bases, J lost 5 bases, and 10 bases lay in between. The chain's CDR3 is CASSGRVTGELFF. The CDR3 DNA reads TGTGCCAGCTCGGGGCGTGTTACCGGGGAGCTGTTTTTT.

This rearrangement joins TRBV5-1 to TRBJ1-2; TRBD1 matches at 12 bases. The CDR3 is 16 residues long. In germline, CDR1 is SGHRS, CDR2 YFSETQ. Trimming at V came to 6 bases and at J to 2 bases, leaving 8 bases not matched to a gene. The CDR3 DNA follows: TGCGCCAGCACCACTGGCGGGACAGGGGGCAACTATGGCTACACCTTC. Protein sequence: CASTTGGTGGNYGYTF.

The genes are TRBV4-1 and TRBJ1-2; 8 bases match TRBD1. The germline CDR1 and CDR2 sequences are MGHRA and YSYEKL. The CDR3 length is 15 residues. Germline trimming cut 1 base from V and 7 bases from J; bases unmatched to any gene: 8. Here the CDR3 DNA reads TGCGCCAGCAGCCAAGTTATGCAGGGGGCTATTGGCTACACCTTC. It is translated as CASSQVMQGAIGYTF.

A word on this clone: It may be a read error: a sequence one base away is much more abundant. Other DNA sequences in this specimen translate into the identical CDR3. The J gene is TRBJ2-1, the V gene TRBV5-4; tentative D call: TRBD1 (6 bases). The CDR3 covers 13 residues. Per germline, CDR1 SGHNT and CDR2 YYREEE (reference sequence). V was pared by 1 base and J by 4 bases, with 6 bases between. CDR3 coding DNA: TGTGCCAGCAGCTTGACAGGGTACAATGAGCAGTTCTTC. This gives the protein CASSLTGYNEQFF.

As regards this clone: Other DNA sequences in this sample translate to the same CDR3. V gene TRBV28 combines with J gene TRBJ1-1, with D unclear. CDR1 MDHEN and CDR2 SYDVKM come from the germline V gene. The CDR3 has 12 residues. Trimming took 6 bases from V and 1 from J, leaving 6 bases between them. CDR3 DNA: TGTGCCAGCAGAACGGGGAACACTGAAGCTTTCTTT. Its protein is CASRTGNTEAFF.

This chain joins TRBV29-1 and TRBJ2-2, with D hard to call. The germline V gene encodes CDR1 SQVTM and CDR2 ANQGSEA. The V end was cut by 4 bases, the J end by 4 bases, with 13 bases between. The length of the CDR3 is 14 residues. The CDR3 reads CSVGESMGTGELFF. The CDR3 coding sequence is TGCAGCGTTGGAGAGTCAATGGGCACCGGGGAGCTGTTTTTT.

V is TRBV5-4 and J is TRBJ2-1; 7 bases line up with TRBD1. Germline CDR1 SGHNT, CDR2 YYREEE (reference sequence). Trimming removed 7 bases from V and 5 bases from J; junction bases left unmatched: 9. CDR3 length equals 14 residues. CDR3 coding DNA: TGTGCCAGCGAGAGGGGGCAGCTTGACAATGAGCAGTTCTTC. Translating it yields CASERGQLDNEQFF.

The J gene is TRBJ2-5, the V gene TRBV6-1; no reliable D call. Germline V gene lookup returns CDR1 MNHNS and CDR2 SASEGT. CDR3 length: 12 amino acids. The V and J ends lost 4 bases and 4 bases respectively, with 7 bases between them. CDR3 sequence: CASSAVIETQYF. DNA of the CDR3: TGTGCCAGCAGTGCTGTAATAGAGACCCAGTACTTC.

This clone has a handful of counts. The rearrangement joins TRBV2 to TRBJ2-1; D possibly matches TRBD1 or TRBD2 (5 bases each). The germline V gene encodes CDR1 SNHLY and CDR2 FYNNEI. The V and J ends lost 10 bases and 6 bases respectively, with 19 bases between them. The CDR3 has 14 amino acids. CDR3 loop: CATEGSRKGNEQFF. CDR3 DNA sequence: TGTGCCACCGAGGGGTCTAGGAAGGGCAATGAGCAGTTCTTC.

About this clone itself: A much larger clone is a single base away; this may be a read error. This sample also contains other DNA sequences that code for the same CDR3. The chain is built from TRBV28 and TRBJ1-2; maybe TRBD1 (5 bases). The CDR3 spans 12 residues. The V and J ends lost 6 bases and 2 bases respectively, with 7 bases between them. Per the germline V gene, CDR1 is MDHEN and CDR2 is SYDVKM. Written as DNA, the CDR3 is TGTGCCAGCAGCGCAGGGAACTATGGCTACACCTTC. Translation: CASSAGNYGYTF.

The chain is built from TRBV6-5 and TRBJ2-7; 8 positions agree with TRBD1. Losses at the gene ends were 6 bases for V and 0 bases for J; bases not matched to a gene: 7. Germline V gene data show CDR1 as MNHEY and CDR2 as SVGAGI. The CDR3 contains 15 residues. The CDR3 DNA reads TGTGCCAGCAGCGACGGACAGGGATACTCCTACGAGCAGTACTTC. As protein: CASSDGQGYSYEQYF.

The CDR3 DNA follows: TGTGCCAGCACCACCACAGGGGGCAACTATGGCTACACCTTC. Residues: CASTTTGGNYGYTF. The chain carries TRBV6-6 and TRBJ1-2, with 9 bases that match TRBD1. Germline V gives CDR1 MNHNY, CDR2 SVGAGI (reference sequence). CDR3 length: 14 residues. The trim removed 7 bases at V and 2 bases at J, leaving 5 bases unmatched.

The CDR3 sequence: CAFERAGNEQFF. CDR3 in DNA: TGTGCCTTCGAGCGGGCGGGGAATGAGCAGTTCTTC. This sequence joins TRBV30 and TRBJ2-1; weak D call: TRBD2 (6 bases). CDR3 length: 12 amino acids. Germline V gene lookup returns CDR1 GTSNPN and CDR2 SVGIG (reference sequence). V lost 7 bases and J 7 bases, leaving 14 bases between the germline ends.

This clone appeared once. The chain joins TRBV5-6 to TRBJ2-1, with 9 bases matching TRBD2. V gave up 1 base and J gave up 4 bases; unmatched junction bases: 6. Looked up from germline, CDR1 is SGHDT and CDR2 is YYEEEE. The CDR3 runs to 16 residues. The CDR3 DNA sequence: TGTGCCAGCAGCTTGCTCCGCGGGAGGGGTTACAATGAGCAGTTCTTC. It codes for CASSLLRGRGYNEQFF.

J is TRBJ1-2 and V is TRBV6-5; D possibly corresponds to TRBD1 (5 bases). Deletions cut 3 bases from V and 2 bases from J, with 13 bases between. Germline CDR1 reads MNHEY; CDR2 reads SVGAGI. The CDR3 contains 15 residues. The CDR3 coding sequence is TGTGCCAGCAGTTATTCCGGGACCGCGAACTATGGCTACACCTTC. Encoded protein: CASSYSGTANYGYTF.

Comment on this clone: The same CDR3 arises from other DNA sequences in this sample as well. The gene calls are TRBV6-1 and TRBJ2-1; the D gene is possibly TRBD1 (5 bases). V gave up 4 bases and J gave up 7 bases, with 8 bases separating them. CDR3 length equals 12 residues. Looked up from germline, CDR1 is MNHNS and CDR2 is SASEGT. The CDR3 DNA is TGTGCCAGCAGTGCAAGGGGAAATGAGCAGTTCTTC. Protein product: CASSARGNEQFF.

The sample holds a few counts of this clone. The CDR3 is CASSLNAEVGTQYF. CDR3 DNA: TGTGCCAGCAGCTTAAATGCGGAAGTGGGGACCCAGTACTTC. The chain combines TRBV7-3 with TRBJ2-5; D is ambiguous. The germline gives CDR1 SGHTA, CDR2 FQGTGA. The CDR3 is 14 amino acids. Between the trimmed V and J ends, which lost 1 base and 7 bases, there was a span of 13 bases.

This clone is a singleton in its sample. The gene calls are TRBV5-6 and TRBJ2-3, with TRBD1 as a possible D gene (6 bases). There are 18 residues in the CDR3. V gave up 1 base and J gave up 0 bases, with 18 bases separating them. CDR1 is SGHDT and CDR2 is YYEEEE in the germline V gene. CDR3 protein: CASSLRRTVLTSTDTQYF. In DNA, the CDR3 is TGTGCCAGCAGCTTGCGAAGGACAGTTCTAACTAGCACAGATACGCAGTATTTT.

The chain combines TRBV7-3 with TRBJ1-3, with 8 bases that match TRBD1. The CDR3 has 14 residues. The junction had 4 bases not matched to a gene; V was cut back by 5 bases and J by 4 bases. CDR1 is SGHTA and CDR2 is FQGTGA in the germline V gene. The CDR3 DNA reads as TGTGCCAGCAGCCTGACAGGGGCAGGAAACACCATATATTTT. It yields the protein CASSLTGAGNTIYF. Filled out from reference TRBV7-3 and TRBJ1-3, the complete variable domain reads GAGVSQTPSNKVTEKGKYVELRCDPISGHTALYWYRQSLGQGPEFLIYFQGTGAADDSGLPNDRFFAVRPEGSVSTLKIQRTERGDSAVYLCASSLTGAGNTIYFGEGSWLTVV.

The V and J genes are TRBV29-1 and TRBJ2-1, with TRBD2 matching over 7 bases. Germline V gene lookup returns CDR1 SQVTM and CDR2 ANQGSEA. The ends lost 7 bases at V and 5 bases at J; junction bases unmatched: 8. The CDR3 loop spans 13 amino acids. In DNA, the CDR3 is TGCAGCGCCGGGACTAAAGTTAACAATGAGCAGTTCTTC. Amino acid sequence: CSAGTKVNNEQFF.

The chain couples TRBV28 to TRBJ2-5; 9 bases map to TRBD2. The length of the CDR3 is 14 residues. The germline V gene has CDR1 MDHEN and CDR2 SYDVKM. Losses at the gene ends were 2 bases for V and 5 bases for J; bases not matched to a gene: 3. CDR3 in DNA: TGTGCCAGCAGTTTAGCGGGAGGGTGGGAGACCCAGTACTTC. Its translation is CASSLAGGWETQYF.

At least ten counts were recorded for this clone. Other nucleotide sequences in the sample specify the same CDR3. CDR3 amino acids: CASSPATNEKLFF. The CDR3 nucleotides are TGCGCCAGCAGCCCTGCAACTAATGAAAAACTGTTTTTT. This chain links TRBV5-1 with TRBJ1-4; D unclear. The CDR3 extends over 13 amino acids. Germline V lookup: CDR1 SGHRS, CDR2 YFSETQ. V dropped 4 bases and J dropped 0 bases, with 4 bases sitting between them. The full variable domain, its missing parts supplied by reference TRBV5-1 and TRBJ1-4, is KAGVTQTPRYLIKTRGQQVTLSCSPISGHRSVSWYQQTPGQGLQFLFEYFSETQRNKGNFPGRFSGRQFSNSRSEMNVSTLELGDSALYLCASSPATNEKLFFGSGTQLSVL.